This T cell receptor beta chain was retrieved from a study of shared clonotypes between healthy human individuals. Whole-study results and caveats: Sharing of clonotypes among donors was expected to vary with sequencing depth. Donors were few, which limited the genetic and exposure-history diversity represented.

Germline-derived CDR1 and CDR2 are SGHNT and YYREEE (reference sequence). V lost 4 bases to trimming and J lost 4 bases, with 9 bases between them. The CDR3 runs 13 residues. Splitting of each subset's genomic DNA was done evenly across several immunoSEQ plates. TCRdb's copy holds only in-frame clones and misses some; the assay was immunoSEQ multiplex PCR. The profile shows 470,000 or so clones, about 72% of them singletons. The study used some 100 million PBMCs per unsorted sample for genomic DNA. Remarks on this clone: What it binds is not known.

The clonotype was recovered from a woman in her forties in good health. Some clones in this sample may be carry-over from other donors' samples. Sample: PBMCs. The rearrangement uses TRBV5-4 and TRBJ1-5; D not resolved. The CDR3 region is CASSPDRNQPQHF. The CDR3 DNA is TGTGCCAGCAGCCCCGACCGTAATCAGCCCCAGCATTTT.